The sequence of this T cell receptor (beta chain) was determined in a study of blood T cell repertoires in COVID-19. Study information: Sample material is recorded as cDNA or gDNA derived from T cells, B-cell-depleted T cells, or PBMCs.

V was clipped by 6 bases and J by 0 bases; unmatched bases: 15. CDR1 is MDHEN and CDR2 is SYDVKM in the germline V gene. CDR3 length: 19 amino acids. The age range of participants was 18 to 89 years, with residence in some 25 US areas. Two negative PCRs, clearance, or symptom resolution characterized the recovered Cohort 3 donors. In the original processing: The assay estimated nucleated cells by amplifying reference gene primers. TCRdb's copy holds only in-frame clones and misses some; the assay was immunoSEQ multiplex PCR. V and J calls and clone size are as listed in that table; D and trimming were resolved from the DNA. The sample consists of more than 150,000 clones, 84% of them appearing once.

V gene TRBV28 combines with J gene TRBJ2-4, with 9 bases matching TRBD1. Sequencing input: PBMCs or T cells enriched from blood (not recorded which). The receptor was isolated from a woman in her fifties or sixties who had recovered from COVID-19. CDR3 sequence reads: CASSPPNRGRALAKNIQYF. In nucleotides, the CDR3 is TGTGCCAGCAGCCCCCCGAACAGGGGGCGAGCCCTAGCCAAAAACATTCAGTACTTC.